This TCR beta chain was sequenced during a study of T cell responses to AZD1222 COVID-19 vaccine. This table comes from immunoSEQ multiplex PCR, and its TCRdb copy is limited to in-frame clones, with some not included. The top ten hold 0.75% to 0.95% of the sample, which has some 140,000 clones, nearly 95% seen once. V was shortened by 0 bases and J by 4 bases, with 10 bases between the two germline ends. The CDR3 contains 14 residues. CDR1 is SGDLS and CDR2 is YYNGEE in the germline V gene. Comments on this clone: Its antigen is not known.

Study-level points and caveats: Spike-specific TCR breadth and depth both grew after two AZD1222 doses.

The rearrangement uses TRBV9 and TRBJ1-2; D is uncertain. The receptor was derived from an adult in good health. Sample: peripheral blood, taken on day 0 of AZD1222 vaccination. The CDR3 sequence: CASSVVADSYGYTF. CDR3 sequence (DNA): TGTGCCAGCAGCGTAGTCGCAGATTCCTATGGCTACACCTTC.